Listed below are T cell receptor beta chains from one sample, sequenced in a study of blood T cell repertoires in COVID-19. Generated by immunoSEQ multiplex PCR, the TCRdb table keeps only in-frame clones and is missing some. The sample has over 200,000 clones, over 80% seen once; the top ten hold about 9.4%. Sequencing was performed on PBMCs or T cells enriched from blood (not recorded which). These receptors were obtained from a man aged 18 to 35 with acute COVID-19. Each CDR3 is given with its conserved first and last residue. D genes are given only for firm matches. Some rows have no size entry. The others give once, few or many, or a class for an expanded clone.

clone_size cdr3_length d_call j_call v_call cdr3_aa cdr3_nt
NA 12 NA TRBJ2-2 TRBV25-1 CASGAGAGELFF TGTGCCAGCGGTGCAGGGGCCGGGGAGCTGTTTTTT
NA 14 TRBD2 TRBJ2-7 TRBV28 CASRKAGGSYEQYF TGTGCCAGCAGAAAAGCGGGAGGGTCCTACGAGCAGTACTTC
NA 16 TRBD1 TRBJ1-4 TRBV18 CASSPTRGQGNEKLFF TGTGCCAGCTCACCCACAAGGGGACAGGGGAATGAAAAACTGTTTTTT
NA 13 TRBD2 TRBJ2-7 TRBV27 CASSWREGDEQYF TGTGCCAGCAGTTGGCGGGAGGGGGACGAGCAGTACTTC
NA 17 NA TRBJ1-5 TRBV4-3 CASSQDWGQGSNQPQHF TGCGCCAGCAGCCAAGACTGGGGGCAGGGAAGCAATCAGCCCCAGCATTTT
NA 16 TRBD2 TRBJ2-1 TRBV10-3 CAISGGLAGESNEQFF TGTGCCATCAGTGGGGGGCTAGCGGGAGAGAGTAATGAGCAGTTCTTC
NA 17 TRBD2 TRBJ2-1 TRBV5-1 CASSLGDTSGGYNEQFF TGCGCCAGCAGCTTGGGAGATACTAGCGGAGGCTACAATGAGCAGTTCTTC
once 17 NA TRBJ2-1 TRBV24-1 CATSDPKGQSSYNEQFF TGTGCCACCAGTGATCCCAAAGGACAGAGCTCCTACAATGAGCAGTTCTTC
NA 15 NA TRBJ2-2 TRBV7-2 CASSLATQRSRELFF TGTGCCAGCAGCTTAGCGACTCAGCGCAGCCGGGAGCTGTTTTTT
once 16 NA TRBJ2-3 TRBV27 CASSPMGMEETDTQYF TGTGCCAGCAGCCCCATGGGGATGGAGGAAACAGATACGCAGTATTTT
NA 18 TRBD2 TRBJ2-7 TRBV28 CASSSNSGEFTRYYEQYF TGTGCCAGCAGCTCCAATAGCGGGGAGTTTACCCGGTACTACGAGCAGTACTTC
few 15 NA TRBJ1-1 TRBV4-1 CASSPTGLLNTEAFF TGCGCCAGCAGCCCGACGGGACTTTTGAACACTGAAGCTTTCTTT
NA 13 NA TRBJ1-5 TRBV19 CASSYRVEQPQHF TGTGCCAGTAGTTACCGGGTAGAACAGCCCCAGCATTTT
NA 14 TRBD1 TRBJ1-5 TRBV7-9 CASSLKGGGQPQHF TGTGCCAGCAGCTTAAAAGGGGGCGGACAGCCCCAGCATTTT
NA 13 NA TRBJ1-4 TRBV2 CATQRGINEKLFF TGTGCTACTCAACGGGGGATTAATGAAAAACTGTTTTTT
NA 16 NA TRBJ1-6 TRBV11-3 CASSQGTDVYNSPLHF TGTGCCAGCAGCCAAGGGACTGACGTCTATAATTCACCCCTCCACTTT
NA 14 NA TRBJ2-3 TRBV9 CASSVESSPDTQYF TGTGCCAGCAGCGTAGAGTCCAGTCCAGATACGCAGTATTTT
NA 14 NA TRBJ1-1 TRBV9 CASSAESRDTEAFF TGTGCCAGCAGCGCTGAATCCAGGGACACTGAAGCTTTCTTT
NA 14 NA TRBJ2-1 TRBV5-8 CASSETQVYNEQFF TGTGCCAGCAGCGAGACACAAGTATACAATGAGCAGTTCTTC
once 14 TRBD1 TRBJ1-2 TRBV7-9 CASSFSQGAGGYTF TGTGCCAGCAGCTTTAGTCAGGGGGCCGGTGGCTACACCTTC
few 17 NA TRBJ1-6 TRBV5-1 CASSPRGSEAGNSPLHF TGCGCCAGCAGCCCGAGAGGGTCGGAGGCCGGGAATTCACCCCTCCACTTT
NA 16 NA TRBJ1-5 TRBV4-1 CASSQVETTSNQPQHF TGCGCCAGCAGCCAAGTCGAGACAACTAGCAATCAGCCCCAGCATTTT
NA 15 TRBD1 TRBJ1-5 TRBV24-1 CATSPGTGSNQPQHF TGTGCCACCAGCCCAGGGACAGGGAGCAATCAGCCCCAGCATTTT
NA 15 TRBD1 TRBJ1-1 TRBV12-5 CASGVWDQGAGEAFF TGTGCTAGTGGGGTTTGGGATCAGGGGGCCGGTGAAGCTTTCTTT
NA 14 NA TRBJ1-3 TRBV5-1 CASSLQVSGNTIYF TGCGCCAGCAGCTTACAAGTCTCTGGAAACACCATATATTTT
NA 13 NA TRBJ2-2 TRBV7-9 CASSLEPTGELFF TGTGCCAGCAGCTTAGAGCCCACCGGGGAGCTGTTTTTT
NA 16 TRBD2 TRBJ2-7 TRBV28 CASSLVGTSGQYEQYF TGTGCCAGCAGTTTAGTCGGGACTAGCGGGCAATACGAGCAGTACTTC
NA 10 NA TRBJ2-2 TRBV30 CAWRFRGLFF TGTGCCTGGAGGTTTCGCGGGCTGTTTTTT
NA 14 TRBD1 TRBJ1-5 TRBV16 CASSQTGYNQPQHF TGTGCCAGCAGCCAGACAGGGTACAATCAGCCCCAGCATTTT
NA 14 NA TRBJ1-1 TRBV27 CASSPGAANTEAFF TGTGCCAGCAGCCCTGGGGCAGCGAACACTGAAGCTTTCTTT
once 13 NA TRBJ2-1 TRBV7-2 CASSKGLYNEQFF TGTGCCAGCAGCAAGGGACTTTACAATGAGCAGTTCTTC
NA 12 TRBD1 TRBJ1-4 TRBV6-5 CASRGGREKLFF TGTGCCAGCAGAGGGGGCCGTGAAAAACTGTTTTTT
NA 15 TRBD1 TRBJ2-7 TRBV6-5 CASSSLRQGTYEQYF TGTGCCAGCAGTTCCCTCAGACAGGGCACCTACGAGCAGTACTTC
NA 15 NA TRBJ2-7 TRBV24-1 CATSSSRDSGGEQYF TGTGCCACCAGCTCCTCCCGGGACTCTGGTGGGGAGCAGTACTTC
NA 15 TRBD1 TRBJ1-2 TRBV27 CASSLAEGANYGYTF TGTGCCAGCAGTTTAGCGGAGGGGGCGAACTATGGCTACACCTTC
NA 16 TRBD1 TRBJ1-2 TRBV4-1 CASSQDQGALGYGYTF TGCGCCAGCAGCCAAGACCAGGGGGCGTTAGGCTATGGCTACACCTTC
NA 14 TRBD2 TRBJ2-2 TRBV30 CAHGLAGHTGELFF TGTGCTCATGGGCTAGCGGGGCACACCGGGGAGCTGTTTTTT
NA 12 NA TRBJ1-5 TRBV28 CASSLLNQPQHF TGTGCCAGCAGTTTACTCAATCAGCCCCAGCATTTT
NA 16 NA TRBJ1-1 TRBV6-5 CASSYFVGQGGTEAFF TGTGCCAGCAGTTACTTCGTCGGGCAGGGAGGGACTGAAGCTTTCTTT
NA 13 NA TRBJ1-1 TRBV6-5 CASSWGGNTEAFF TGTGCCAGCAGCTGGGGGGGGAACACTGAAGCTTTCTTT
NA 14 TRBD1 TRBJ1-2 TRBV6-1 CASSEQGAGYGYTF TGTGCCAGCAGTGAACAGGGGGCGGGATATGGCTACACCTTC
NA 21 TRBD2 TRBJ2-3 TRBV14 CASSQPIDPSLAGGPTDTQYF TGTGCCAGCAGCCAACCCATCGACCCCTCACTCGCGGGAGGGCCCACAGATACGCAGTATTTT
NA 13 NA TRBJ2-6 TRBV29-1 CSVTGDWANVLTF TGCAGCGTTACAGGGGACTGGGCCAACGTCCTGACTTTC
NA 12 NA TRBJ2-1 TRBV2 CASSQGLGEQFF TGTGCCAGCAGTCAGGGTTTGGGGGAGCAGTTCTTC
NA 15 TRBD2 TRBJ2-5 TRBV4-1 CASSHLGGDLETQYF TGCGCCAGCAGCCACCTGGGGGGGGATTTGGAGACCCAGTACTTC
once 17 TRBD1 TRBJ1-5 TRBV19 CASSTPARDRSNQPQHF TGTGCCAGTAGTACGCCGGCTCGGGACAGGAGTAATCAGCCCCAGCATTTT
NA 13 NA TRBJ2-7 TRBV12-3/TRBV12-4 CASTTNGGSEQYF TGTGCCAGCACCACTAACGGGGGATCCGAGCAGTACTTC
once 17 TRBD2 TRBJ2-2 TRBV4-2 CASSQDSGLGSAGELFF TGTGCCAGCAGCCAAGATTCGGGACTAGGGAGCGCCGGGGAGCTGTTTTTT
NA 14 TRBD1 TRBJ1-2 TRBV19 CASSREDRAYGYTF TGTGCCAGTAGTAGAGAGGACAGGGCTTATGGCTACACCTTC
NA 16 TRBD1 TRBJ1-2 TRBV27 CASSQGQGAHWKGYTF TGTGCCAGCAGCCAAGGACAGGGGGCGCATTGGAAAGGCTACACCTTC
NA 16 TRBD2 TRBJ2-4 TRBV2 CASSEGLALAKNIQYF TGTGCCAGCAGTGAGGGACTAGCACTAGCCAAAAACATTCAGTACTTC
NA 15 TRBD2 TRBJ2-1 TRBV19 CASSLGGSSYNEQFF TGTGCCAGTTCCCTGGGCGGGAGCTCCTACAATGAGCAGTTCTTC